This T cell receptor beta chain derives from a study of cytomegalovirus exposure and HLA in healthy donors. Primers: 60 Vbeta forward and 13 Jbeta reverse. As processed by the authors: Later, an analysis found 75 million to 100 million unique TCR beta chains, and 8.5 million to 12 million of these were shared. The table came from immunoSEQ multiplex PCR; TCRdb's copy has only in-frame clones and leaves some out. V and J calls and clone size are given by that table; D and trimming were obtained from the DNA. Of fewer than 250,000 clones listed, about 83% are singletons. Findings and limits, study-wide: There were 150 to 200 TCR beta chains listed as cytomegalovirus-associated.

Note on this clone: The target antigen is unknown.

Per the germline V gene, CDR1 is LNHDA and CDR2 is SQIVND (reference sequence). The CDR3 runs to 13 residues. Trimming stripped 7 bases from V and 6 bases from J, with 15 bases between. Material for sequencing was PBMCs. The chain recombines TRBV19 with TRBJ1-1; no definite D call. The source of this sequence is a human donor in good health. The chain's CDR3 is CASTPGGSSEAFF. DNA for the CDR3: TGTGCCAGTACCCCCGGAGGGTCCTCTGAAGCTTTCTTT.